These T cell receptor beta chains were read from a single sample in a study of blood T cell repertoires in COVID-19. TCRdb keeps only in-frame clones here, not all; method: immunoSEQ multiplex PCR. The table lists 150,000 or so clones, about 76% of them singletons. Specimen: peripheral blood. The source is a woman in her seventies with COVID-19, enrolled during active disease. Both conserved end residues are part of each CDR3. The D gene is left open where the match is weak. Size is stated for part of the rows, as once, few or many counts, or as a class when the clone is expanded.

V gene	clone size	J gene	D gene	CDR3 DNA	CDR3 protein
TRBV4-1	-	TRBJ1-5	-	TGCGCCAGCAGCCGTTCGGACAGCTCGTACAATCAGCCCCAGCATTTT	CASSRSDSSYNQPQHF
TRBV2	-	TRBJ1-3	-	TGTGCCAGCAGCCCCCCCAGGGGTGGAAACACCATATATTTT	CASSPPRGGNTIYF
TRBV11-1	-	TRBJ2-7	TRBD1	TGTGCCAGCAGCTTAGGGACAGGGGCGCACGAGCAGTACTTC	CASSLGTGAHEQYF
TRBV28	-	TRBJ1-6	TRBD1	TGTGCCAGCAGTCCCCAGAGGACAGGGAATTCACCCCTCCACTTT	CASSPQRTGNSPLHF
TRBV10-3	once	TRBJ2-7	TRBD1	TGTGCCATCAGCCGACAGGGCTCCTACGAGCAGTACTTC	CAISRQGSYEQYF
TRBV29-1	-	TRBJ1-4	-	TGCAGCGTTGCCGGTAGTACTAATGAAAAACTGTTTTTT	CSVAGSTNEKLFF
TRBV30	-	TRBJ1-5	-	TGTGCCTGGAGTGGGGAGAATCATCAGCCCCAGCATTTT	CAWSGENHQPQHF
TRBV7-9	-	TRBJ2-6	-	TGTGCCAGCAGCTCCACAGACTCTGGGGCCAACGTCCTGACTTTC	CASSSTDSGANVLTF
TRBV2	-	TRBJ2-3	-	TGTGCCAGCAGTGAAGACAGCCACACAGATACGCAGTATTTT	CASSEDSHTDTQYF
TRBV7-8	many	TRBJ1-6	TRBD1	TGTGCCAGCAGCGGGGGGAGACAGGGGAATTCACCCCTCCACTTT	CASSGGRQGNSPLHF
TRBV4-1	many	TRBJ1-5	TRBD1	TGCGCCAGCAGCCACGCGGGGGGGCCAGGGGGACGGGATCAGCCCCAGCATTTT	CASSHAGGPGGRDQPQHF
TRBV15	-	TRBJ2-7	TRBD1	TGTGCCACCAGCAGAGGCGGACAGGGGGCCTACGAGCAGTACTTC	CATSRGGQGAYEQYF
TRBV5-5	-	TRBJ2-3	-	TGTGCCAGCAGCTATGGGGGCTTGCTCACAGATACGCAGTATTTT	CASSYGGLLTDTQYF